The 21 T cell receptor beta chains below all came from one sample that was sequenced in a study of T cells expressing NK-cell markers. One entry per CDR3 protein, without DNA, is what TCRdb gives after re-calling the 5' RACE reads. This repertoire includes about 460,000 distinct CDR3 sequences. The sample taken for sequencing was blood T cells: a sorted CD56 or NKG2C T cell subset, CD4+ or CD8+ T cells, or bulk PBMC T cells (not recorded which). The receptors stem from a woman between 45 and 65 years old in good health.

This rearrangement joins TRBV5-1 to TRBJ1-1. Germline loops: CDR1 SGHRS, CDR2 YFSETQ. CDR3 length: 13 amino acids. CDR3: CASKGGGHTEAFF.

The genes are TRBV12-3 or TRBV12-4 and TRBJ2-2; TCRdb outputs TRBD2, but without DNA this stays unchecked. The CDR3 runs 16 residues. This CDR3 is CASSLVGSLDTGELFF.

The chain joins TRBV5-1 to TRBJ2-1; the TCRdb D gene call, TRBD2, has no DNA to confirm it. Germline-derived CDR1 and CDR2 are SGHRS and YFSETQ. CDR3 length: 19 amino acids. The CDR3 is CASSLASGRTNPKANEQFF.

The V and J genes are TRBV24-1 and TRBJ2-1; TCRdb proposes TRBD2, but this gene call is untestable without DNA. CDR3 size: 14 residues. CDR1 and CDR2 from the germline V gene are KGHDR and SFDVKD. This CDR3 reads CATRGREGYNEQFF.

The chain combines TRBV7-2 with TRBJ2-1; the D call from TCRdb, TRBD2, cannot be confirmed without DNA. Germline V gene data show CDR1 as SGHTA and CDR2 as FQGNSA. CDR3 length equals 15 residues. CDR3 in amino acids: CASSLRLAGAGEQFF. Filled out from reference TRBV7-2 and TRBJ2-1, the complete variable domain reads GAGVSQSPSNKVTEKGKDVELRCDPISGHTALYWYRQSLGQGLEFLIYFQGNSAPDKSGLPSDRFSAERTGGSVSTLTIQRTQQEDSAVYLCASSLRLAGAGEQFFGPGTRLTVL.

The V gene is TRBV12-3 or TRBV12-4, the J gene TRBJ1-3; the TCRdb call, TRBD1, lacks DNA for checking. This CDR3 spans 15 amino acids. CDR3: CASPGAATPGNTIYF.

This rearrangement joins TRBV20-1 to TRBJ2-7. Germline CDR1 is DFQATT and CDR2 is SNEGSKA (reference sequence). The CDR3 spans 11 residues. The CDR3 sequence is CSAFKDYEQYF.

CDR3: CASSLAGGPPDTQYF. The chain combines TRBV7-8 with TRBJ2-3; the TCRdb D gene call, TRBD2, has no DNA to confirm it. The CDR3 covers 15 residues. Germline assignment: CDR1 SGHVS and CDR2 FQNEAQ.

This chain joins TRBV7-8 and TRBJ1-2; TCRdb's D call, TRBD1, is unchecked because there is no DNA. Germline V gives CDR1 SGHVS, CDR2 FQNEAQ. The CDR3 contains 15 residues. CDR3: CASSLVTGSNYGYTF.

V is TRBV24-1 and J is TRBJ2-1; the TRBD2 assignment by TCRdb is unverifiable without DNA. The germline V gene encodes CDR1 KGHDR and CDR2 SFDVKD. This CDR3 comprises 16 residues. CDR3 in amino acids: CATSELGLAGAHEQFF.

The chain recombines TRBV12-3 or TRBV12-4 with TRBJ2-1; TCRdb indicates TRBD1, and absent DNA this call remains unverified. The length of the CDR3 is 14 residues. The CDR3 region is CASSYSTGLNEQFF.

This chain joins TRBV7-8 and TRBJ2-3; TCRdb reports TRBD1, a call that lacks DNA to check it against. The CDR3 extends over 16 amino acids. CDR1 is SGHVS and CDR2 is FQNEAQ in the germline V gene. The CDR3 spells CASSLGQGGAGDTQYF.

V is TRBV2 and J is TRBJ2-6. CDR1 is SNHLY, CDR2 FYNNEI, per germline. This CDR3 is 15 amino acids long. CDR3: CASSRDRIGANVLTF.

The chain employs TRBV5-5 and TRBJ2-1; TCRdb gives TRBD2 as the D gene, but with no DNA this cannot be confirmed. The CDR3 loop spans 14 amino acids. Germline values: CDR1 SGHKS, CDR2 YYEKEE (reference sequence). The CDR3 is CASTGREDHNEQFF.

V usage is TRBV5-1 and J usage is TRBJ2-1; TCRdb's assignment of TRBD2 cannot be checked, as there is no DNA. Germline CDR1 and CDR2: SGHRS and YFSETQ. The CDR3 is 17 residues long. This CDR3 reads CASSLYGAGAVLNEQFF.

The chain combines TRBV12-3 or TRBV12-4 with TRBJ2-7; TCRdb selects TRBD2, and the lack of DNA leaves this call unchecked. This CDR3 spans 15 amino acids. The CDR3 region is CASSLGREVPLEQYF.

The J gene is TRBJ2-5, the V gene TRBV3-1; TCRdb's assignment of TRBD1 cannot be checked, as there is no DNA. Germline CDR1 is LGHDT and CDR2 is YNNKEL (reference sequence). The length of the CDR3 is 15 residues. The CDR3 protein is CASSQGQGAEKTQYF.

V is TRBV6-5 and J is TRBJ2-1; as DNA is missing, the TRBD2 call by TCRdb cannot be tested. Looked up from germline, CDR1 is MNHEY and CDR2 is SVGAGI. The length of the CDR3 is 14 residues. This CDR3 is CASSGLGSYNEQFF.

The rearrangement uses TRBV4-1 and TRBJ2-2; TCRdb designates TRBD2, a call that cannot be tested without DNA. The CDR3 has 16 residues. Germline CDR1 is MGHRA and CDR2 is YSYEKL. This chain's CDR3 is CASSQDLARVFGELFF.

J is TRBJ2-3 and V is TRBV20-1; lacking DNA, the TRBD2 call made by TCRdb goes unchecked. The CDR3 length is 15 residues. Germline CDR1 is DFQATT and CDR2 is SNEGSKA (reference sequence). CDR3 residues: CSAGVERGRADTQYF.

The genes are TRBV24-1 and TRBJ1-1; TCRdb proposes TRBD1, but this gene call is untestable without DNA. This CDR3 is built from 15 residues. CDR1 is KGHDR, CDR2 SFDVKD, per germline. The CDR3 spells CATSDSGQANTEALF.